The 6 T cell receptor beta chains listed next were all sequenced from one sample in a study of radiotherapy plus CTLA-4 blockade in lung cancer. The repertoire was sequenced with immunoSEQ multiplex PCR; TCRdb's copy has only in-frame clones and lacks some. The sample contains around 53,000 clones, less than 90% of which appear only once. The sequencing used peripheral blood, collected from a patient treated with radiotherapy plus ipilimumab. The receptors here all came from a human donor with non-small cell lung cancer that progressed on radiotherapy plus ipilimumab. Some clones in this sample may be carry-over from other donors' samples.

In DNA form, the CDR3 reads TGTGCCAGCAGCTTAGAACAGGGGGCGATTTCAGATACGCAGTATTTT. Translation: CASSLEQGAISDTQYF. The chain combines TRBV7-6 with TRBJ2-3, with 9 bases fitting TRBD1. The CDR3 spans 16 residues. Trimming at V came to 1 base and at J to 4 bases, leaving 6 bases not matched to a gene. CDR1 is SGHVS and CDR2 is FNYEAQ in the germline V gene.

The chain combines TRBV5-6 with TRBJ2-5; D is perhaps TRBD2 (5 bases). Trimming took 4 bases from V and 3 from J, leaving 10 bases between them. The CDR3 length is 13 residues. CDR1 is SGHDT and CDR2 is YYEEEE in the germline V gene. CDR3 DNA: TGTGCCAGCAGCGAGGACTGGGAAGAGACCCAGTACTTC. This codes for CASSEDWEETQYF.

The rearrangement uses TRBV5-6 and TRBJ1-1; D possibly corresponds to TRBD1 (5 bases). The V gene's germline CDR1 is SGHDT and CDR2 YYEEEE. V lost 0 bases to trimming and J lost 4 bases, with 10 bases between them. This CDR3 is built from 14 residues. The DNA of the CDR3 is TGTGCCAGCAGCTTGGAGTCAGGGCTCACTGAAGCTTTCTTT. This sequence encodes CASSLESGLTEAFF.

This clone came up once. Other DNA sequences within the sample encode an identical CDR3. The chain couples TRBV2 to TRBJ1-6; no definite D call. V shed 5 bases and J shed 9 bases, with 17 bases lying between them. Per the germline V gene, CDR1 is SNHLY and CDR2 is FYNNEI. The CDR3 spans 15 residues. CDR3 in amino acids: CASSSDSLVSSPLHF. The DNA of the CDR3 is TGTGCCAGCAGTTCCGACTCCCTTGTGAGTTCACCCCTCCACTTT.

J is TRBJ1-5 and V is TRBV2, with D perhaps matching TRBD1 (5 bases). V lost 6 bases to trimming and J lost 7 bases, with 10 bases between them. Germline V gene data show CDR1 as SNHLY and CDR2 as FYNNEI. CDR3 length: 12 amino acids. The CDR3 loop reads CASRGEGQPQHF. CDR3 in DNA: TGTGCCAGCAGAGGGGAGGGGCAGCCCCAGCATTTT. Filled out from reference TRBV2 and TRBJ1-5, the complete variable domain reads EPEVTQTPSHQVTQMGQEVILRCVPISNHLYFYWYRQILGQKVEFLVSFYNNEISEKSEIFDDQFSVERPDGSNFTLKIRSTKLEDSAMYFCASRGEGQPQHFGDGTRLSIL.

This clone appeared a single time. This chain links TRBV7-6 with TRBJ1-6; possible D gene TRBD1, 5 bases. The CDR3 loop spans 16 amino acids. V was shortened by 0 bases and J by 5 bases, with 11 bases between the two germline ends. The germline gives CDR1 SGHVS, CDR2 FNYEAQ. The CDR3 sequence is CASSLAPGGNNSPLHF. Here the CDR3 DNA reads TGTGCCAGCAGCTTAGCCCCCGGGGGAAATAATTCACCCCTCCACTTT.